This T cell receptor (beta chain) was obtained from a study of identical twins' blood T cells. This clonotype showed up many times. Each CDR3 protein gets one entry after TCRdb re-called the 5' RACE reads with MiXCR. In the table there are roughly 380,000 distinct CDR3 sequences, approximately 30% of which are singletons. This CDR3 comprises 13 residues. The V gene's germline CDR1 is SNHLY and CDR2 FYNNEI. V shed 6 bases and J shed 3 bases, with 8 bases lying between them. This TCR was sampled from a woman aged 18-49 years in good health. The chain carries TRBV2 and TRBJ1-4, with unresolved D. Sequenced: PBMCs. The CDR3 DNA follows: TGTGCCAGCAGGCTGGCTCCTAATGAAAAACTGTTTTTT. This sequence encodes CASRLAPNEKLFF.